This is a list of T cell receptor beta chains from one sample in a study of blood T cell repertoires in COVID-19. Only in-frame clones appear in the TCRdb table, and some are missing; sequencing was by immunoSEQ multiplex PCR. Of fewer than 250,000 clones in the sample, 86% were seen once. Sequenced: PBMCs or T cells enriched from blood (not recorded which). The receptors here all came from a woman in her thirties or forties with acute COVID-19. Both conserved end residues are part of each CDR3. A D gene is named only where the DNA matches it firmly. Part of the rows lack a size; the others show once, few, many or a class for expanded clones.

>NA|TRBJ2-7|TRBV19|TRBD1
TGTGCCAGTAGGACCGACGGGACAGGGCCCACCTACGAGCAGTACTTC
CASRTDGTGPTYEQYF
>NA|TRBJ2-1|TRBV6-6|TRBD2
TGTGCCAGCAGTTTCGGGGGGGGGCAGTTCTTC
CASSFGGGQFF
>NA|TRBJ2-7|TRBV18|TRBD1
TGTGCCAGCTCACTTCGGGACAGAGCCTACGAGCAGTACTTC
CASSLRDRAYEQYF
>few|TRBJ1-6|TRBV5-1|NA
TGCGCCAGCAGCACCGTGGCAGGGGTGGATTCACCCCTCCACTTT
CASSTVAGVDSPLHF
>NA|TRBJ2-1|TRBV7-2|TRBD2
TGTGCCAGCAGCTTAGTGGGGCTAGCGGTAACCAATGAGCAGTTCTTC
CASSLVGLAVTNEQFF
>NA|TRBJ2-3|TRBV5-6|NA
TGTGCCAGCAGCGTACCGGGCACAGATACGCAGTATTTT
CASSVPGTDTQYF
>NA|TRBJ2-3|TRBV28|NA
TGTGCCAGCAGTAACGGGTGGGCAGATACGCAGTATTTT
CASSNGWADTQYF
>NA|TRBJ2-3|TRBV4-1|TRBD2
TGCGCCAGCAGCTCACGCCTAGGGGGACTAGCGGACTACACAGATACGCAGTATTTT
CASSSRLGGLADYTDTQYF
>few|TRBJ1-5|TRBV7-8|TRBD1
TGTGCCAGCAGCTTATACAGGGGTAGCAATCAGCCCCAGCATTTT
CASSLYRGSNQPQHF
>NA|TRBJ1-2|TRBV28|TRBD1
TGTGCCAGCATGGAGGCGGGACAGGGTAGACCTTGGGATGGCTACACCTTC
CASMEAGQGRPWDGYTF